This T cell receptor beta chain was captured in a study of cytomegalovirus exposure and HLA in healthy donors. Looking at the study overall: A later analysis reported the same platform for the 110 or so validation repertoires and the 500 to 700 first-cohort repertoires.

CDR3 length: 14 residues. The V and J ends lost 2 bases and 5 bases, in that order; junction bases with no gene match: 6. The V gene's germline CDR1 is SGHRS and CDR2 YFSETQ. As regards this clone: Antigen specificity is unknown.

The donors were part of the validation cohort of roughly 110 subjects. That cohort was separate from the first cohort, which comprised 700 or so subjects. Sequencing used immunoSEQ multiplex PCR; TCRdb keeps in-frame clones, though not all of them. The sample holds roughly 250,000 clones, around 89% seen once. The study, taken as a whole, reports: It was approximately 160 TCR beta chains that were listed as cytomegalovirus-associated. Within the 95 to 150 validation repertoires, first-cohort TCR clusters tended to co-occur, according to a later analysis.

The receptor was derived from a woman younger than 35 in good health and CMV-seronegative. What was sequenced was PBMCs. The rearrangement links TRBV5-1 to TRBJ2-5; TRBD2 matches 7 bases. CDR3 residues: CASSFGASGETQYF. In DNA form, the CDR3 reads TGCGCCAGCAGCTTCGGGGCTAGCGGTGAGACCCAGTACTTC.